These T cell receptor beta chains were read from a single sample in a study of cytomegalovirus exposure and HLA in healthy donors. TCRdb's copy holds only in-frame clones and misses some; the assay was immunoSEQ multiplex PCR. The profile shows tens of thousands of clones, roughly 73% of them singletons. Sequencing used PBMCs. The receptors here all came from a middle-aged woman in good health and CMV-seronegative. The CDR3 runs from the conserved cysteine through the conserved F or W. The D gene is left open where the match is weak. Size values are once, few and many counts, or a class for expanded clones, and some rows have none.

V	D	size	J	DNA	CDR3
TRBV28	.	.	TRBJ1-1	TGTGCCAGCAGTTTATTGCAGGGAGGAGGCACTGAAGCTTTCTTT	CASSLLQGGGTEAFF
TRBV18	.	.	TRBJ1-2	TGTGCCAGCTCACCCCTGGGCGGGGGTGGCTACACCTTC	CASSPLGGGGYTF
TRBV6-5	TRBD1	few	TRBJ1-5	TGTGCCAGCAGTTGGGACAGGGGGCAGCCCCAGCATTTT	CASSWDRGQPQHF
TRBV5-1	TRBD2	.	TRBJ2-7	TGCGCCAGCGGATCCCCAAGCGGCGGGGGGAACTACGAGCAGTACTTC	CASGSPSGGGNYEQYF
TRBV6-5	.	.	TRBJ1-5	TGTGCCAGCAGACCTCTAGAAAGTCAGCCCCAGCATTTT	CASRPLESQPQHF
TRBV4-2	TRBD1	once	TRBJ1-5	TGTGCCAGCAGCCAAGAAGTGGGACAGGGTCTGCCCCAGCATTTT	CASSQEVGQGLPQHF
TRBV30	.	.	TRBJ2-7	TGTGCCTGGAGTCGGAGGGAATACGAGCAGTACTTC	CAWSRREYEQYF
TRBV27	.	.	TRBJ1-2	TGTGCCAGCAGGGGAGCAGGGGCCTCCTATGGCTACACCTTC	CASRGAGASYGYTF
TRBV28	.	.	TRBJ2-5	TGTGCCAGCAGTTTATCCTGGACAGAAGAGACCCAGTACTTC	CASSLSWTEETQYF
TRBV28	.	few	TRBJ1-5	TGTGCCAGTAAAAGCAATCAGCCCCAGCATTTT	CASKSNQPQHF
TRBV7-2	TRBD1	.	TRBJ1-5	TGTGCCAGCAGCCCACAGGGGCGGAGCAATCAGCCCCAGCATTTT	CASSPQGRSNQPQHF
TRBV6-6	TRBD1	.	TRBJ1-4	TGTGCCAGCCGAACACCGGGACAGGGAAGAGAAAAACTGTTTTTT	CASRTPGQGREKLFF
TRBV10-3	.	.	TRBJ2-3	TGTGCCATCAAGGCCTGGGGCCGAGACACAGATACGCAGTATTTT	CAIKAWGRDTDTQYF
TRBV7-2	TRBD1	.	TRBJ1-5	TGTGCCAGCAGCTTCGACGGGACAGGGGGACAGCCCCAGCATTTT	CASSFDGTGGQPQHF
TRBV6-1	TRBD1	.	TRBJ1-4	TGTGCCAGCAGTGAAAGGGACAGGGCTGAAAAACTGTTTTTT	CASSERDRAEKLFF
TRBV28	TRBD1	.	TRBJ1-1	TGTGCCAGCAGTTCCCTGGACAGGAGGTACATGAACACTGAAGCTTTCTTT	CASSSLDRRYMNTEAFF
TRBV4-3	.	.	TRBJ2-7	TGCGCCAGCAGCCAAGATCTCGGGGTCCGCTACGAGCAGTACTTC	CASSQDLGVRYEQYF
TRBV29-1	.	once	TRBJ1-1	TGCAGCGTTGAGGTCAGGGAGGGCACTGAAGCTTTCTTT	CSVEVREGTEAFF
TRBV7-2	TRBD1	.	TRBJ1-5	TGTGCCAGCAGCTTAGTTCAGGGGGCTCGGAGCAATCAGCCCCAGCATTTT	CASSLVQGARSNQPQHF
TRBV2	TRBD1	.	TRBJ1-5	TGTGCCAGCGGATTATCGCCGGGACAGCTCAATCAGCCCCAGCATTTT	CASGLSPGQLNQPQHF
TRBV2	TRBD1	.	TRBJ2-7	TGTGCCAGCCGCAGGGGGAGCGAGCAGTACTTC	CASRRGSEQYF
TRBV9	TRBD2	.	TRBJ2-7	TGTGCCAGCAGCGTAGATGGGGGGGGTGTATCCTACGAGCAGTACTTC	CASSVDGGGVSYEQYF
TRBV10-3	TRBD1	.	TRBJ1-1	TGTGCCATCAGTACAGGGGAATACACTGAAGCTTTCTTT	CAISTGEYTEAFF
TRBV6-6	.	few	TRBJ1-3	TGTGCCAGCAGCGTCTTCAGGGCTGGAAACACCATATATTTT	CASSVFRAGNTIYF
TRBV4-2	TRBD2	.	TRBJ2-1	TGTGCCAGCAGCCAAGTTGCGGGGGGGGGTCTAGGGGAGCAGTTCTTC	CASSQVAGGGLGEQFF
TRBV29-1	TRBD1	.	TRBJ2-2	TGCAGCACCGGGACAGGAACCGGGGAGCTGTTTTTT	CSTGTGTGELFF
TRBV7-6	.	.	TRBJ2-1	TGTGCCAGCAGCTTCCGGGGGGCCAGGGAGCAGTTCTTC	CASSFRGAREQFF
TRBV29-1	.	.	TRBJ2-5	TGCAGTGTTACTAGCTACCAAGAGACCCAGTACTTC	CSVTSYQETQYF
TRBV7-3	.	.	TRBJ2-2	TGTGCCAGCAGCTTGACGGGCACCGGGGAGCTGTTTTTT	CASSLTGTGELFF
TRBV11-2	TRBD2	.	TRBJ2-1	TGTGCCAGCAGCTTAATCGCGGGGGGCTCCTACAATGAGCAGTTCTTC	CASSLIAGGSYNEQFF
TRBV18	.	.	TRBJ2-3	TGTGCCAGCTCACCTTCCCAAAACACAGATACGCAGTATTTT	CASSPSQNTDTQYF
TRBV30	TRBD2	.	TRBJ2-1	TGTGCCTGGGGCAACTGGGGGGGCTACAATGAGCAGTTCTTC	CAWGNWGGYNEQFF
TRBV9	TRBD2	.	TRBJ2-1	TGTGCCAGCAGCGTAGGAGGGCGACTAGCGGGGTTAGACAATGAGCAGTTCTTC	CASSVGGRLAGLDNEQFF
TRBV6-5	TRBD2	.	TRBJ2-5	TGTGCCAGCAGTACGCCGAGCGGGGAGGAGACCCAGTACTTC	CASSTPSGEETQYF
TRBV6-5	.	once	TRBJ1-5	TGTGCCAGCAGTTACGCGACAGAGAATCAGCCCCAGCATTTT	CASSYATENQPQHF
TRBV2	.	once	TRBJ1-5	TGTGCCAGCAGTAAGTCGCAGTATAGCAATCAGCCCCAGCATTTT	CASSKSQYSNQPQHF
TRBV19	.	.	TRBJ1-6	TGTGCCAGTAGTTGGATTGCGGCGCATAATTCACCCCTCAACTTT	CASSWIAAHNSPLNF
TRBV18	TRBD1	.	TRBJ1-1	TGTGCCAGCTCTCCCTCGCCGGGACAGGGGGCGAGCACTGAAGCTTTCTTT	CASSPSPGQGASTEAFF
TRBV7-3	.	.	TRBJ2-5	TGTGCCAGCAGCTCGATGGGGACTCGAGAGACCCAGTACTTC	CASSSMGTRETQYF
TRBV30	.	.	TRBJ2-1	TGTGCCTGTCTCAGGTTGAGCTCCTACAATGAGCAGTTCTTC	CACLRLSSYNEQFF
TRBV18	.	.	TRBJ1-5	TGTGCCAGCTCACCACCGGAGGGCGGCAATCAGCCCCAGCATTTT	CASSPPEGGNQPQHF
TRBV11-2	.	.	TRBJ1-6	TGTGCCAGCAGCTTAGGTGTCACTCCGAGCTCCTATAATTCACCCCTCCACTTT	CASSLGVTPSSYNSPLHF
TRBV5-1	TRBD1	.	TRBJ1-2	TGCGCCAGCAGCTTGGAGACAGGGGGCCGCCCTGGCTACACCTTC	CASSLETGGRPGYTF
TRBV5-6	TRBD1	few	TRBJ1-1	TGTGCCAGCAGCTTGGCCTTGGACAGGGGAACCGAAGCTTTCTTT	CASSLALDRGTEAFF
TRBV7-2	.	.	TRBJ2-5	TGTGCCAGCAGCTTATTGCGGGGGCCCCAAGAGACCCAGTACTTC	CASSLLRGPQETQYF
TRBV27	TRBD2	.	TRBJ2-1	TGTGCCAGCAGTTGGGGGTTAGCGGGGTACAATGAGCAGTTCTTC	CASSWGLAGYNEQFF
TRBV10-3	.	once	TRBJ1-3	TGTGCCATCAGTGGAACCAGGGAAGGGGTTGGAAACACCATATATTTT	CAISGTREGVGNTIYF
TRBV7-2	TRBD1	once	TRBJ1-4	TGTGCCAGCAGCTTAGCGCCGGGACAGGGATCCGATGAAAAACTGTTTTTT	CASSLAPGQGSDEKLFF
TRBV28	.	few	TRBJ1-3	TGTGCCAGCAGTAGAGCGGGACCTGGAAACACCATATATTTT	CASSRAGPGNTIYF